Below, 4 T cell receptor beta chains from the same sample are listed, as sequenced in a study of blood T cell repertoires in COVID-19 (dated by TCRdb to about 2020). Receptors were amplified or captured by the immunoSEQ multiplex PCR assay. TCRdb obtained this table from immuneACCESS and retained in-frame rearrangements with V and J assigned. These tables miss some clones; where compared with another copy, unresolved V genes account for less than half of the shortfall, and the remainder is unexplained. The sample table shows 210,000 or so clones, and 92% are seen once. More than 0.95% of the sample is taken by the ten largest. Sequencing was performed on peripheral blood. Receptors originate from a man aged 30 to 39 with acute or convalescent COVID-19.

The chain uses TRBV24-1 and TRBJ1-2, with 7 bases fitting TRBD1. J was trimmed by 4 bases and V by 6 bases; bases with no gene match: 4. This CDR3 has 13 residues. Per the germline V gene, CDR1 is KGHDR and CDR2 is SFDVKD. CDR3 in amino acids: CATSRTGVYGYTF. The CDR3 DNA is TGTGCCACCAGTCGGACAGGCGTCTATGGCTACACCTTC.

This sequence joins TRBV5-1 and TRBJ2-3; TRBD2 might be the D (6 bases). V was shortened by 5 bases and J by 2 bases, with 15 bases between the two germline ends. Per the germline V gene, CDR1 is SGHRS and CDR2 is YFSETQ. The CDR3 length is 15 residues. The CDR3 coding sequence is TGCGCCAGCAGGAACGGTGGGAGGTCCACAGATACGCAGTATTTT. Translated, it gives CASRNGGRSTDTQYF.

This chain links TRBV5-5 with TRBJ2-1; TRBD2 might be the D (5 bases). The CDR3 loop spans 15 amino acids. Trimming cost V 2 bases and J 9 bases, with 18 bases left between them. Germline lookup yields CDR1 SGHKS and CDR2 YYEKEE (reference sequence). The CDR3 DNA sequence: TGTGCCAGCAGCTTAACTACGGTCGGAGGCGGTGAGCAGTTCTTC. The encoded protein is CASSLTTVGGGEQFF. The whole variable domain, remainder taken from reference TRBV5-5 and TRBJ2-1, is DAGVTQSPTHLIKTRGQQVTLRCSPISGHKSVSWYQQVLGQGPQFIFQYYEKEERGRGNFPDRFSARQFPNYSSELNVNALLLGDSALYLCASSLTTVGGGEQFFGPGTRLTVL.

V and J are TRBV6-5 and TRBJ2-1; TRBD2 aligns across 8 bases. The CDR3 is 14 residues long. Germline V gene data show CDR1 as MNHEY and CDR2 as SVGAGI. V trimming: 3 bases; J trimming: 7 bases; junction bases outside the gene matches: 5. CDR3 sequence reads: CASSYSGGANEQFF. The CDR3 DNA reads as TGTGCCAGCAGTTATTCCGGGGGGGCAAATGAGCAGTTCTTC.